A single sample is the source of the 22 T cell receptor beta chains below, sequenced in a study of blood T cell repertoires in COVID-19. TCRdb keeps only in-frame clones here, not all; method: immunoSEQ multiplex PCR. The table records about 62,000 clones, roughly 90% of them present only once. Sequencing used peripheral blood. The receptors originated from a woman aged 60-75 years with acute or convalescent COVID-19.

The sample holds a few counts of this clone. The CDR3 DNA reads TGTGCCAGCAGCCCTCGCTACAATGAGCAGTTCTTC. Its translation is CASSPRYNEQFF. The chain links TRBV7-9 to TRBJ2-1; D gene ambiguous. V lost 5 bases and J lost 3, with 5 bases in between. This CDR3 spans 12 amino acids. In germline, CDR1 is SEHNR, CDR2 FQNEAQ (reference sequence).

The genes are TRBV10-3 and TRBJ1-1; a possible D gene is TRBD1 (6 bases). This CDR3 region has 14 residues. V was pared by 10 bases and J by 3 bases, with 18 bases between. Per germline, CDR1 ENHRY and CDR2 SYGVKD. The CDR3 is CATVDSGSDTEAFF. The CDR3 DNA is TGTGCCACCGTGGACAGTGGGTCCGACACTGAAGCTTTCTTT.

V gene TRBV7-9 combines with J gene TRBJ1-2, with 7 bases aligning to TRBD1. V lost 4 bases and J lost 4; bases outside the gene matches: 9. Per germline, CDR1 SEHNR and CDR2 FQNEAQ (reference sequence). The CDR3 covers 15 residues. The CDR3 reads CASSSTGSLLYGYTF. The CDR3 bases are TGTGCCAGCAGCTCGACAGGGTCGCTCCTCTATGGCTACACCTTC.

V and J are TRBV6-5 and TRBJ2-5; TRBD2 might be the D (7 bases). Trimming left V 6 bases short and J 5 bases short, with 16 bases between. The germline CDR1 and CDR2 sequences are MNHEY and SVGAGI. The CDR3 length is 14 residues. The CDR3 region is CASSDGGLGETQYF. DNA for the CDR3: TGTGCCAGCAGCGACGGGGGGCTTGGGGAGACCCAGTACTTC.

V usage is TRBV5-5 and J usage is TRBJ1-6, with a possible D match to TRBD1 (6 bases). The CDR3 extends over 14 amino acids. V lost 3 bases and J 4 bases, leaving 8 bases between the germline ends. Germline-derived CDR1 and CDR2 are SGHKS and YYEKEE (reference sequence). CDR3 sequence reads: CASSSGQYNSPLHF. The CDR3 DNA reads TGTGCCAGCAGCTCCGGACAGTATAATTCACCCCTCCACTTT.

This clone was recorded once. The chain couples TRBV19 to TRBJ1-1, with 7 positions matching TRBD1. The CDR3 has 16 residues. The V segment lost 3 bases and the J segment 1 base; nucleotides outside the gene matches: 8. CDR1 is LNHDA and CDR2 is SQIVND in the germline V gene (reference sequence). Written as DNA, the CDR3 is TGTGCCAGTAGTATTTACAGGGGCGAGGGGAACACTGAAGCTTTCTTT. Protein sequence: CASSIYRGEGNTEAFF.

CDR3 DNA sequence: TGCAGTGCTAGTAACTCCGCTAACTATGGCTACACCTTC. This codes for CSASNSANYGYTF. The gene calls are TRBV20-1 and TRBJ1-2; no reliable D call. Germline lookup yields CDR1 DFQATT and CDR2 SNEGSKA (reference sequence). The CDR3 is 13 amino acids. The germline V and J ends were trimmed by 3 bases and 0 bases, with 8 bases remaining between them.

This chain's CDR3 is CASSPSPAGGTQYF. For the CDR3, the DNA is TGCGCCAGCAGCCCTAGCCCCGCGGGGGGTACGCAGTATTTT. The genes are TRBV5-1 and TRBJ2-3; TRBD2 agrees at 8 bases. The CDR3 consists of 14 residues. Germline CDR1 reads SGHRS; CDR2 reads YFSETQ. V was pared by 4 bases and J by 8 bases, with 9 bases of the junction left unmatched.

The CDR3 sequence is CASSWFGEGDTEAFF. Here the CDR3 DNA reads TGCGCCAGCAGCTGGTTCGGGGAAGGAGACACTGAAGCTTTCTTT. The chain joins TRBV5-1 to TRBJ1-1; D not resolved. V lost 3 bases and J 3 bases, leaving 15 bases between the germline ends. The V gene's germline CDR1 is SGHRS and CDR2 YFSETQ. The CDR3 totals 15 residues.

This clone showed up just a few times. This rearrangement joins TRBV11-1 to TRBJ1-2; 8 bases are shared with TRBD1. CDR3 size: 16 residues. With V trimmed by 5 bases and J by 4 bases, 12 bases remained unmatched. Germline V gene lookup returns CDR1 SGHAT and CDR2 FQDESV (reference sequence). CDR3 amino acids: CASSPADGQGGYGYTF. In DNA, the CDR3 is TGTGCCAGCAGCCCCGCCGACGGACAGGGCGGCTATGGCTACACCTTC.

This chain's CDR3 is CASSLDRRGVWETQYF. The CDR3 nucleotides are TGTGCCAGCAGCTTAGATCGGCGGGGGGTGTGGGAGACCCAGTACTTC. The J gene is TRBJ2-5, the V gene TRBV7-8; TRBD2 aligns across 8 bases. CDR1 SGHVS and CDR2 FQNEAQ come from the germline V gene. With V trimmed by 1 base and J by 5 bases, 9 bases remained unmatched. The CDR3 spans 16 residues.

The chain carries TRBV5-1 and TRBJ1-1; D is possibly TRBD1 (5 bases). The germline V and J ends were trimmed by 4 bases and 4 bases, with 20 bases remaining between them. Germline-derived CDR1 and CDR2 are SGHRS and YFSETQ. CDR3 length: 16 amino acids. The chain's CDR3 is CASSLDNPRGGTEAFF. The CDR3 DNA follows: TGCGCCAGCAGCCTGGACAACCCACGAGGCGGCACTGAAGCTTTCTTT.

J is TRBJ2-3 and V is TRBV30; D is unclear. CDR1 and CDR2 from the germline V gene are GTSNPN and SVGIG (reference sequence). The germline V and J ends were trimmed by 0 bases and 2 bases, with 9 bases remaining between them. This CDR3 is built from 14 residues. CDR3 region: CAWSVRRYTDTQYF. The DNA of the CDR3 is TGTGCCTGGAGTGTACGCCGGTACACAGATACGCAGTATTTT. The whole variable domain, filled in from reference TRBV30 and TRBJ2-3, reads SQTIHQWPATLVQPVGSPLSLECTVEGTSNPNLYWYRQAAGRGLQLLFYSVGIGQISSEVPQNLSASRPQDRQFILSSKKLLLSDSGFYLCAWSVRRYTDTQYFGPGTRLTVL.

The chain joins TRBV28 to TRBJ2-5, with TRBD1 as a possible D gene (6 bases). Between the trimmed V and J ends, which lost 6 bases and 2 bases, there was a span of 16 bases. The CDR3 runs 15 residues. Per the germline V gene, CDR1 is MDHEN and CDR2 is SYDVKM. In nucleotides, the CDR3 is TGTGCCAGCAGCCACACCGGGACACCACAAGAGACCCAGTACTTC. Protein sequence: CASSHTGTPQETQYF.

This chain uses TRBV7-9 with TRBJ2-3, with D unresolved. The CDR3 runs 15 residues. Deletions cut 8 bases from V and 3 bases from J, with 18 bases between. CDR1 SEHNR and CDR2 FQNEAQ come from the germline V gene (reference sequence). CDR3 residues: CASVGSPSVTDTQYF. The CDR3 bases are TGTGCCAGCGTCGGGTCCCCATCGGTGACAGATACGCAGTATTTT.

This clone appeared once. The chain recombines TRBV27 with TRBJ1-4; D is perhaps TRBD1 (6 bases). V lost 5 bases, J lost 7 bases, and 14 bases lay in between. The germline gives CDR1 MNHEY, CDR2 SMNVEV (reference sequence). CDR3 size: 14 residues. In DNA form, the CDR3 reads TGTGCCAGCAGTCCCCACAGGGAGGGTGAAAAACTGTTTTTT. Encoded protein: CASSPHREGEKLFF.

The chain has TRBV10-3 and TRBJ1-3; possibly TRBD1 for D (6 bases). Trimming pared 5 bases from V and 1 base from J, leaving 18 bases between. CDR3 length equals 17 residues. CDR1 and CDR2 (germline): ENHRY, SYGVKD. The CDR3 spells CAISMMGAYYSGNTIYF. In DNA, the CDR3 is TGTGCCATCAGTATGATGGGGGCTTACTATTCTGGAAACACCATATATTTT.

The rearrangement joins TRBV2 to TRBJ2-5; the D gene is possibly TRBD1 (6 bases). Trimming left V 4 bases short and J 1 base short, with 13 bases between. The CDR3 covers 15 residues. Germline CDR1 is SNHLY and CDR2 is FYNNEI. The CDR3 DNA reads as TGTGCCAGCAGTGGGGAACAGGGATCCCAAGAGACCCAGTACTTC. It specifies CASSGEQGSQETQYF.

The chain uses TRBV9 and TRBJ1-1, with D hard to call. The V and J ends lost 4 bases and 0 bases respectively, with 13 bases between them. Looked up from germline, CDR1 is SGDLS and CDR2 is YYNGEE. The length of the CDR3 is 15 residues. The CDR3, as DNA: TGTGCCAGCAGCCCCCGGGGTTTGGTGAACACTGAAGCTTTCTTT. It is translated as CASSPRGLVNTEAFF.

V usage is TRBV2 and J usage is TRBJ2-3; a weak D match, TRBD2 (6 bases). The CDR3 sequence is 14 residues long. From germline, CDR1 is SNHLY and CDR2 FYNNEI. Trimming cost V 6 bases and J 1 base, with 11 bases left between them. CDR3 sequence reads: CASRGASGTDTQYF. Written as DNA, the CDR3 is TGTGCCAGCAGAGGGGCTAGCGGCACAGATACGCAGTATTTT. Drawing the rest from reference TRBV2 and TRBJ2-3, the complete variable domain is EPEVTQTPSHQVTQMGQEVILRCVPISNHLYFYWYRQILGQKVEFLVSFYNNEISEKSEIFDDQFSVERPDGSNFTLKIRSTKLEDSAMYFCASRGASGTDTQYFGPGTRLTVL.

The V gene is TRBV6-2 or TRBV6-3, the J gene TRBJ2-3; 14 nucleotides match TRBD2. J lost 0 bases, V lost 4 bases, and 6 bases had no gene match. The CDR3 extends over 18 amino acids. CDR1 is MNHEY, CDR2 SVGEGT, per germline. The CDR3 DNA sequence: TGTGCCAGCAGTTTAAGACTAGCGGGAGGGCCGAGCACAGATACGCAGTATTTT. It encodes CASSLRLAGGPSTDTQYF.

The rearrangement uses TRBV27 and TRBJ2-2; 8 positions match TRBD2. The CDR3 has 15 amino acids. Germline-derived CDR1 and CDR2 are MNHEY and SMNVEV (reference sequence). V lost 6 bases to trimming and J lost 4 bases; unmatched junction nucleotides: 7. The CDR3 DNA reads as TGTGCCAGCAGGCGACCGGGAGGGATCACCGGGGAGCTGTTTTTT. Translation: CASRRPGGITGELFF.